This T cell receptor (beta chain) was found in a study of CD8 T cells in Susac syndrome (dated by TCRdb to the late 2010s). In the study overall: Whether CD8+ T cell activation and differentiation in Susac syndrome was antigen driven was tested using repertoire sequencing. Study-wide findings and limitations: The number of individuals in the TCR sequencing and HLA analysis was recognized as being relatively small.

A remark on this clonotype: No cognate antigen has been identified for it. No quality values exist for individual bases; no much larger clone is one base distant.

RNA was extracted with the RNeasy kit and 0.5 to 1 ug was reverse transcribed using random hexamers. The immunoSEQ multiplex PCR assay, covering 54 Vbeta and 13 Jbeta segments, was used to amplify TCR beta CDR3 regions. To correct PCR amplification bias, a synthetic template baseline was used for both primer optimization and computational correction. The authors' analysis ran thus. Reads were annotated to V, D and J genes per IMGT and analyzed with immunoSEQ Analyzer, keeping only productive sequences. To calculate clonality, Shannon entropy was normalized by log2 of the number of productive unique sequences and then subtracted from one. For each patient and control, public and private clones were evaluated within the 100 most prevalent clones. Susac-specific clones were defined as absent from healthy and MS cohorts, around 970 published viral clones and other ImmuneACCESS disease sequences. TCRdb trimmed the raw reads at Q25, called clones with MiXCR and kept productive beta chains. Every distinct CDR3 protein forms one entry, paired with its most common genes and DNA. The V and J calls and clone size are TCRdb's, not the authors'. The sample records 100,000 to 150,000 distinct CDR3 sequences, around 94% of which are singletons. The ten largest clonotypes hold roughly 0.087% of the sample.

Peripheral blood CD8+ and CD4+ T cells from healthy donors, Susac syndrome patients and multiple sclerosis patients were profiled using high-throughput TCR beta sequencing. The healthy donors served as controls matched for age and sex. CD8+ TEMRA cells were enriched by FACS, while bulk CD8+ and CD4+ T cells were purified by magnetic negative isolation. Blood was collected in EDTA tubes and processed within 24 hours, with PBMCs isolated through density gradient centrifugation. PBMCs intended for TCR sequencing were frozen in liquid nitrogen and were later thawed in a 37 degrees C water bath. The sorted or isolated CD4+, CD8+ and CD8+ TEMRA cells reached a purity of at least 90%. The material sequenced was CD4+ T cells from PBMCs. This clonotype originated in a human donor in good health.

The nucleotide sequence reads TGTGCCAGCAGCGTAGACCGGGCCCTGGAGACCCAGTACTTC. It codes for CASSVDRALETQYF. The chain links TRBV9 with TRBJ2-5, with the D gene call left open. In the germline V gene, CDR1 corresponds to SGDLS and CDR2 to YYNGEE. Reading from cysteine to phenylalanine, the CDR3 counts 14 amino acids. Only CDR3 DNA is held: 42 bases, read in frame from base 1. Trimming takes 0 bases from V and 5 bases from J, and the germline ends sit 11 bases apart.